This T cell receptor (beta chain) was observed in a study of technical replicates of blood from a handful of donors. J was trimmed by 5 bases and V by 5 bases; bases with no gene match: 4. The CDR3 runs 15 residues. Germline V gene lookup returns CDR1 SSHAT and CDR2 FNYEAQ (reference sequence). Here immunoSEQ multiplex PCR was the method, and the copy in TCRdb shows in-frame clones only, minus some. Of about 88,000 clones in the sample, around 94% were seen once. This clone has only one observation. This chain links TRBV7-7 with TRBJ2-2; 11 bases fit TRBD1. The specimen was T cells isolated from PBMCs. The receptor comes from a human donor in good health. The CDR3 nucleotides are TGTGCCAGCAGCCCAAGGGACAGGGGGACCGGGGAGCTGTTTTTT. Residues: CASSPRDRGTGELFF.